Listed below are T cell receptor beta chains from one sample, sequenced in a study of cytomegalovirus exposure and HLA in healthy donors. Clones were read by immunoSEQ multiplex PCR, and TCRdb kept only the in-frame ones, dropping some. This table has approximately 110,000 clones, roughly 80% appearing once. The sequenced sample was PBMCs. The receptors shown here come from a man aged 25 to 45 in good health and CMV-seropositive. Each CDR3 is given with its conserved first and last residue. D genes are given only for firm matches. The size entry is marked missing in some rows and otherwise reads once, few, many or a size class.

18	TRBV9	.	.	TRBJ2-1	TGTGCCAGCAGCGTAGCTTCTTGGGGGGGGCCCCGCGTGGATGAGCAGTTCTTC	CASSVASWGGPRVDEQFF
14	TRBV7-9	.	TRBD1	TRBJ2-7	TGTGCCAGCGGGGACAGGGCGAGCTCCTACGAGCAGTACTTC	CASGDRASSYEQYF
15	TRBV2	few	.	TRBJ2-7	TGTGCCAGCAGTGTTAAGGAGGGGAGAAACTACGAGCAGTACTTC	CASSVKEGRNYEQYF
14	TRBV5-1	.	.	TRBJ1-1	TGCGCCAGCAACCTACAGGATAGGAACACTGAAGCTTTCTTT	CASNLQDRNTEAFF
14	TRBV13	.	.	TRBJ1-1	TGTGCCAGCAGCTTAAACAGTTTGAACACTGAAGCTTTCTTT	CASSLNSLNTEAFF
15	TRBV7-2	.	.	TRBJ1-2	TGTGCCAGCAGCCATTTACCCGACAGCCCCTATGGCTACACCTTC	CASSHLPDSPYGYTF
15	TRBV5-1	.	.	TRBJ2-5	TGCGCCAGCAGCTTCGGACACCCGGCCCAAGAGACCCAGTACTTC	CASSFGHPAQETQYF
14	TRBV5-4	.	.	TRBJ1-1	TGTGCCAGCGGCCTTCAGGGGATCAACACTGAAGCTTTCTTT	CASGLQGINTEAFF
14	TRBV5-6	.	.	TRBJ2-7	TGTGCCAGCAGCCGGACAGACCGAGGGCGCGAGCAGTACTTC	CASSRTDRGREQYF
13	TRBV7-9	.	.	TRBJ2-1	TGTGCCAGTGGGCAGGCTTCCTACAATGAGCAGTTCTTC	CASGQASYNEQFF
14	TRBV29-1	.	TRBD1	TRBJ2-7	TGCAGCGTTGCCCCTCCGGGACAGATCTACGAGCAGTACTTC	CSVAPPGQIYEQYF
14	TRBV6-5	.	TRBD1	TRBJ2-2	TGTGCCAGCGGCAGGGGGCGGGACACCGGGGAGCTGTTTTTT	CASGRGRDTGELFF
14	TRBV6-5	once	.	TRBJ1-6	TGTGCCAGCAGGCTAGGGGGTGATCATTCACCCCTCCACTTT	CASRLGGDHSPLHF
15	TRBV7-2	.	TRBD2	TRBJ2-1	TGTGCCAGCAGCTTAGTCGGGGGGGGCACCGATGAGCAGTTCTTC	CASSLVGGGTDEQFF
15	TRBV5-1	.	TRBD1	TRBJ1-6	TGCGCCAGCAGACAACGACAGGGGGGGAATTCACCCCTCCACTTT	CASRQRQGGNSPLHF
16	TRBV6-1	.	.	TRBJ2-3	TGTGCCAGCAGTGAACTCGAATTAGACTATGCAGATACGCAGTATTTT	CASSELELDYADTQYF
12	TRBV11-2	.	TRBD1	TRBJ2-7	TGTGCCGTTGAGGGGGCGACCTACGAGCAGTACTTC	CAVEGATYEQYF
13	TRBV6-1	.	.	TRBJ1-2	TGTGCCAGCAGCGTCGGGGGACGGAGAATAAACACCTTC	CASSVGGRRINTF
12	TRBV29-1	.	.	TRBJ2-5	TGCAGCGGTAGGGAGTGGCAAGAGACCCAGTACTTC	CSGREWQETQYF
11	TRBV20-1	.	.	TRBJ2-7	TGCAGTGCTAAAAGGGGAAGCGAGCAGTACTTC	CSAKRGSEQYF
15	TRBV19	few	.	TRBJ1-1	TGTGCCAGTAGTATAGTGGGCCAGATCAACACTGAAGCTTTCTTT	CASSIVGQINTEAFF
15	TRBV27	.	.	TRBJ1-1	TGTGCCAGCAGTTTTGTGGGAGGGATAGACACTGAAGCTTTCTTT	CASSFVGGIDTEAFF
14	TRBV5-1	few	TRBD1	TRBJ2-3	TGCGCCAGCAGCAGGACAAACAGGGGAGATACGCAGTATTTT	CASSRTNRGDTQYF
15	TRBV7-6	.	TRBD1	TRBJ2-7	TGTGCCAGCAGCTTGGGGACAGGGTCCCCCTACGAGCAGTACTTC	CASSLGTGSPYEQYF
14	TRBV2	.	TRBD2	TRBJ2-7	TGTGCCAGCAGTGAAACTAGCGGGGGCTACGAGCAGTACTTC	CASSETSGGYEQYF
15	TRBV5-1	.	TRBD2	TRBJ2-5	TGCGCCAGCAGCCCGGGGACGGGGGGTTGGGAGACCCAGTACTTC	CASSPGTGGWETQYF
14	TRBV10-1	.	.	TRBJ1-5	TGCGCCAGCAGTGAGTCGGGCGTAAGACGGCCCCAGCATTTT	CASSESGVRRPQHF
15	TRBV10-2	.	TRBD1	TRBJ1-6	TGCGCCAGCAGTCTACCGGGACAGGGTGGCTCACCCCTCCACTTT	CASSLPGQGGSPLHF
14	TRBV2	.	.	TRBJ2-7	TGTGCCAGCAGTGTGAGGGCCGGGGCCTACGAGCAGTACTTC	CASSVRAGAYEQYF
13	TRBV29-1	.	.	TRBJ2-7	TGCAGCGTTGAAGATCAGGGCTCCTACGAGCAGTACTTC	CSVEDQGSYEQYF
15	TRBV4-3	.	.	TRBJ2-7	TGCGCCAGCAGCCAAGTCGGAGGGGTTGGTTCCGAGCAGTACTTC	CASSQVGGVGSEQYF
11	TRBV30	.	.	TRBJ1-1	TGTGCCTGGAGTATGGGGGGGGAAGCTTTCTTT	CAWSMGGEAFF
13	TRBV18	.	.	TRBJ2-1	TGTGCCAGCTCACCACCGAACGGCAATGAGCAGTTCTTC	CASSPPNGNEQFF
13	TRBV28	.	.	TRBJ1-2	TGTGCCAGCACCCCCCAACGAGCCTATGGCTACACCTTC	CASTPQRAYGYTF
17	TRBV28	.	TRBD1	TRBJ1-5	TGTGCCAGCAGTTTCTCACAGGGGGCGCGGAGCAATCAGCCCCAGCATTTT	CASSFSQGARSNQPQHF
15	TRBV10-3	.	.	TRBJ1-1	TGTGCCATCAGTGACGACAGATCGATGAACACTGAAGCTTTCTTT	CAISDDRSMNTEAFF
15	TRBV5-1	.	.	TRBJ1-6	TGCGCCAGCAGCTTGGACAGACGTGCTAATTCACCCCTCCACTTT	CASSLDRRANSPLHF
15	TRBV6-1	.	.	TRBJ1-1	TGTGCCACCGTGGTGTCAGGGGACCCAAACACTGAAGCTTTCTTT	CATVVSGDPNTEAFF
16	TRBV10-3	.	TRBD1	TRBJ1-2	TGTGCCATCAAACACCGGGACAGAGATTTTAGCTATGGCTACACCTTC	CAIKHRDRDFSYGYTF
13	TRBV10-2	.	.	TRBJ2-5	TGCGCCAGCCGCAGGGGGGCCCGAGAGACCCAGTACTTC	CASRRGARETQYF
15	TRBV19	few	TRBD2	TRBJ2-7	TGTGCCAGTAGTCTATCCGGACTAGGATCCTACGAGCAGTACTTC	CASSLSGLGSYEQYF
15	TRBV4-3	once	.	TRBJ1-6	TGCGCCAGCAGCCAAGAAGCAGGCGCCAATTCACCCCTCCACTTT	CASSQEAGANSPLHF
15	TRBV19	.	.	TRBJ1-3	TGTGCCAGTAGTTCTACATCAGGCTCTGGAAACACCATATATTTT	CASSSTSGSGNTIYF
11	TRBV10-1	.	.	TRBJ1-2	TGCGCCGGTGGGCCCGGGGATGGCTACACCTTC	CAGGPGDGYTF
13	TRBV27	.	TRBD1	TRBJ1-2	TGTGCCAGCAGTCGGGACAGGGGCTATGGCTACACCTTC	CASSRDRGYGYTF
16	TRBV5-4	.	TRBD2	TRBJ2-5	TGTGCCAGCAGCCCCACTAGCGGGGGGGCCCAAGAGACCCAGTACTTC	CASSPTSGGAQETQYF
17	TRBV14	.	.	TRBJ1-6	TGTGCCAGCAGCCAAGACCGGAGAGGGTTCTATAATTCACCCCTCCACTTT	CASSQDRRGFYNSPLHF
15	TRBV6-5	.	.	TRBJ1-6	TGTGCCAGCACCTTGACAGCCCGTCTTAATTCACCCCTCCACTTT	CASTLTARLNSPLHF
15	TRBV7-8	many	.	TRBJ1-1	TGTGCCAGCAGCCCCGATCTGGGCCCGAACACTGAAGCTTTCTTT	CASSPDLGPNTEAFF